These 22 T cell receptor beta chains share one sample of origin, sequenced in a study of blood T cell repertoires in COVID-19. The data were produced by immunoSEQ multiplex PCR, yet TCRdb's version contains in-frame clones alone and is incomplete. The sample shows about 250,000 clones, about 82% of them seen only once. The source material was PBMCs or T cells enriched from blood (not recorded which). These receptors were taken from a woman aged 45-65 years with acute COVID-19.

This clone was detected a few times. The CDR3 nucleotides are TGCGCCAGCAGCGACACCTCTGGAAACACCATATATTTT. Its protein is CASSDTSGNTIYF. This chain joins TRBV5-1 and TRBJ1-3; D uncertain. CDR3 size: 13 residues. CDR1 and CDR2 (germline): SGHRS, YFSETQ. The ends were cut back, 4 bases at V and 0 bases at J, with 5 bases in the middle.

The chain recombines TRBV7-8 with TRBJ2-3; the D gene is possibly TRBD2 (6 bases). Germline CDR1 reads SGHVS; CDR2 reads FQNEAQ. Trimming removed 5 bases from V and 4 bases from J, with 16 bases in between. CDR3 length: 15 amino acids. CDR3 in DNA: TGTGCCAGCAGCCCAAGCACTAGCAGGGCAGATACGCAGTATTTT. This codes for CASSPSTSRADTQYF.

V gene TRBV4-3 combines with J gene TRBJ1-4; possibly TRBD1 for D (6 bases). Germline loops: CDR1 LGHNA, CDR2 YSLEER. This CDR3 is built from 12 residues. V was cut by 1 base and J by 11 bases, with 8 bases left in between. The CDR3 protein is CASSQAGGKLFF. In DNA form, the CDR3 reads TGCGCCAGCAGCCAAGCGGGGGGCAAACTGTTTTTT.

The chain carries TRBV19 and TRBJ1-1; TRBD1 matches at 10 bases. The CDR3 has 16 residues. The V gene end was trimmed by 3 bases and the J gene end by 4 bases; junction bases not matched to a gene: 8. From germline, CDR1 is LNHDA and CDR2 SQIVND (reference sequence). The DNA for the CDR3 is TGTGCCAGTAGTATCCTGACAGGGGGCAGGGTCACTGAAGCTTTCTTT. Encoded protein: CASSILTGGRVTEAFF.

The V gene is TRBV19, the J gene TRBJ2-7, with 8 bases that match TRBD1. CDR1 and CDR2 from the germline V gene are LNHDA and SQIVND (reference sequence). The CDR3 length is 13 residues. Trimming at V came to 7 bases and at J to 1 base, leaving 3 bases not matched to a gene. CDR3: CASKDRVSYEQYF. The CDR3 DNA is TGTGCCAGTAAGGACAGGGTTTCCTACGAGCAGTACTTC.

The V and J genes are TRBV5-1 and TRBJ2-5, with TRBD2 identical over 13 bases. This CDR3 has 17 amino acids. Germline V gene sequence: CDR1 SGHRS, CDR2 YFSETQ. V was clipped by 1 base and J by 3 bases; unmatched bases: 6. CDR3 DNA sequence: TGCGCCAGCAGCTTGTTCCCTGGACTAGCGGGAGAAGAGACCCAGTACTTC. Encoded protein: CASSLFPGLAGEETQYF.

The genes are TRBV5-1 and TRBJ1-2, with 9 bases that match TRBD1. V lost 7 bases, J lost 7 bases, and 14 bases stayed unmatched. CDR3 length: 15 amino acids. Germline V gene lookup returns CDR1 SGHRS and CDR2 YFSETQ. In nucleotides, the CDR3 is TGCGCCAGCCGCGACGGACAGGGGAGTTTGGGTGGCTACACCTTC. It yields the protein CASRDGQGSLGGYTF.

The V gene is TRBV9, the J gene TRBJ1-2; 7 positions match TRBD1. CDR3 size: 13 residues. Unmatched junction bases numbered 11, after V lost 7 bases and J lost 8 bases. Germline CDR1 is SGDLS and CDR2 is YYNGEE. The CDR3 DNA reads as TGTGCCAGCCGGGACAGCGACTGGGGGGGCTACACCTTC. This sequence encodes CASRDSDWGGYTF. The whole variable domain, remainder taken from reference TRBV9 and TRBJ1-2, is DSGVTQTPKHLITATGQRVTLRCSPRSGDLSVYWYQQSLDQGLQFLIQYYNGEERAKGNILERFSAQQFPDLHSELNLSSLELGDSALYFCASRDSDWGGYTFGSGTRLTVV.

This clone has a handful of counts. The chain is built from TRBV4-1 and TRBJ2-7, with TRBD1 matching over 10 bases. V was clipped by 3 bases and J by 3 bases; unmatched bases: 8. CDR1 is MGHRA and CDR2 is YSYEKL in the germline V gene. The length of the CDR3 is 16 residues. CDR3 DNA: TGCGCCAGCAGCCAGCCCTGGGGGACAGGGGACTACGAGCAGTACTTC. This codes for CASSQPWGTGDYEQYF.

The chain couples TRBV27 to TRBJ1-2, with TRBD1 identical over 9 bases. The CDR3 runs to 14 residues. V lost 6 bases, J lost 8 bases, and 10 bases stayed unmatched. The germline V gene has CDR1 MNHEY and CDR2 SMNVEV (reference sequence). The CDR3 protein is CASRRTGQGFGYTF. CDR3 DNA: TGTGCCAGCAGACGGACGGGACAGGGCTTCGGCTACACCTTC.

The chain combines TRBV9 with TRBJ1-2, with TRBD1 identical over 9 bases. From germline, CDR1 is SGDLS and CDR2 YYNGEE. This CDR3 is 14 amino acids long. Unmatched junction bases numbered 9, after V lost 4 bases and J lost 8 bases. CDR3 loop: CASSRAQGAEGYTF. The DNA of the CDR3 is TGTGCCAGCAGCAGAGCACAGGGGGCCGAAGGCTACACCTTC.

Only one count was recorded for this clone. The chain carries TRBV4-3 and TRBJ1-1; possible D gene TRBD1, 5 bases. Trimming stripped 0 bases from V and 1 base from J, with 21 bases between. Germline CDR1 reads LGHNA; CDR2 reads YSLEER. This CDR3 is 19 amino acids long. CDR3: CASSQDVWGGLGGNTEAFF. In nucleotides, the CDR3 is TGCGCCAGCAGCCAAGATGTTTGGGGCGGTTTGGGGGGGAACACTGAAGCTTTCTTT.

As for this clone: The same CDR3 arises from other DNA sequences in this sample as well. The rearrangement uses TRBV18 and TRBJ1-2; 7 bases are a match to TRBD1. CDR3 length: 14 residues. Unmatched junction bases numbered 4, after V lost 3 bases and J lost 3 bases. The germline gives CDR1 KGHSH, CDR2 LQKENI. CDR3 in amino acids: CASSPRQGHYGYTF. CDR3 in DNA: TGTGCCAGCTCACCTAGACAGGGCCACTATGGCTACACCTTC.

The CDR3 coding sequence is TGTGCCAGCAGTCCAGGGACAGGGAGGGGCTACACCTTC. Protein: CASSPGTGRGYTF. V gene TRBV6-5 combines with J gene TRBJ1-2; TRBD1 aligns across 9 bases. Trimming removed 5 bases from V and 8 bases from J; junction bases left unmatched: 6. The CDR3 runs 13 residues. CDR1 and CDR2 (germline): MNHEY, SVGAGI.

In DNA form, the CDR3 reads TGTGCCAGCAGCTTACATACCGATAAGAATTCACCCCTCCACTTT. It codes for CASSLHTDKNSPLHF. V and J are TRBV5-4 and TRBJ1-6; D is ambiguous. V was shortened by 2 bases and J by 7 bases, with 13 bases between the two germline ends. Looked up from germline, CDR1 is SGHNT and CDR2 is YYREEE (reference sequence). The CDR3 contains 15 residues. Combining the CDR3 with reference TRBV5-4 and TRBJ1-6 gives the whole variable domain ETGVTQSPTHLIKTRGQQVTLRCSSQSGHNTVSWYQQALGQGPQFIFQYYREEENGRGNFPPRFSGLQFPNYSSELNVNALELDDSALYLCASSLHTDKNSPLHFGNGTRLTVT.

The rearrangement joins TRBV30 to TRBJ1-2; D possibly corresponds to TRBD1 (5 bases). Germline loops: CDR1 GTSNPN, CDR2 SVGIG (reference sequence). This CDR3 has 11 amino acids. Trimming stripped 2 bases from V and 8 bases from J, with 9 bases between. The CDR3: CAWSYTGGYTF. In DNA, the CDR3 is TGTGCCTGGAGTTATACAGGAGGCTACACCTTC.

The J gene is TRBJ2-2, the V gene TRBV5-1, with 8 positions matching TRBD1. With 7 bases clipped from V and 0 bases from J, the junction kept 5 bases outside the gene matches. This CDR3 is 15 amino acids long. Germline lookup yields CDR1 SGHRS and CDR2 YFSETQ. Here the CDR3 DNA reads TGCGCCAGCCAGCAGGGGGCACCGAACACCGGGGAGCTGTTTTTT. Residues: CASQQGAPNTGELFF. Together with reference TRBV5-1 and TRBJ2-2, the CDR3 gives the full variable domain: KAGVTQTPRYLIKTRGQQVTLSCSPISGHRSVSWYQQTPGQGLQFLFEYFSETQRNKGNFPGRFSGRQFSNSRSEMNVSTLELGDSALYLCASQQGAPNTGELFFGEGSRLTVL.

J is TRBJ2-3 and V is TRBV7-3; 10 bases agree with TRBD2. V shed 2 bases, J shed 7 bases, and the junction held 9 bases outside the gene matches. The germline V gene encodes CDR1 SGHTA and CDR2 FQGTGA. The CDR3 sequence is 16 residues long. CDR3 DNA sequence: TGTGCCAGCAGCTTATGGCTAGCGGGGGAGACAAATACGCAGTATTTT. This translates into CASSLWLAGETNTQYF.

The J gene is TRBJ2-3, the V gene TRBV4-3; 7 bases are a match to TRBD1. The germline gives CDR1 LGHNA, CDR2 YSLEER. With 3 bases clipped from V and 2 bases from J, the junction kept 8 bases outside the gene matches. The CDR3 has 16 residues. CDR3 in amino acids: CASSHTGTDLTDTQYF. The CDR3 nucleotides are TGCGCCAGCAGCCATACCGGGACAGACCTCACAGATACGCAGTATTTT.

The chain carries TRBV7-8 and TRBJ2-2; 9 bases are a match to TRBD1. Germline V gene data show CDR1 as SGHVS and CDR2 as FQNEAQ. The CDR3 covers 15 residues. The V gene end was trimmed by 8 bases and the J gene end by 5 bases; junction bases not matched to a gene: 9. The CDR3 region is CASGRGQGRTGELFF. CDR3 bases: TGTGCCAGCGGTAGGGGACAGGGTCGGACCGGGGAGCTGTTTTTT.

The chain joins TRBV7-9 to TRBJ2-1; 13 bases match TRBD2. J was trimmed by 4 bases and V by 3 bases; bases with no gene match: 9. CDR1 and CDR2 from the germline V gene are SEHNR and FQNEAQ (reference sequence). CDR3 length: 18 residues. The CDR3 here is CASSLGSGLAGVYNEQFF. The DNA for the CDR3 is TGTGCCAGCAGCTTGGGTTCTGGACTAGCGGGGGTTTACAATGAGCAGTTCTTC.

This clone was seen only once. J is TRBJ1-4 and V is TRBV19; 9 bases match TRBD1. The CDR3 is made up of 16 amino acids. The germline CDR1 and CDR2 sequences are LNHDA and SQIVND (reference sequence). V gave up 5 bases and J gave up 8 bases; unmatched junction bases: 12. The CDR3 DNA is TGTGCCAGTAGTCCAGAGGCCGGGACAGGGAACGAAAAACTGTTTTTT. Translated: CASSPEAGTGNEKLFF.